The next 11 T cell receptor beta chains were all read from a single sample in a study of T-cell memory formation after mild COVID-19. MiXCR was run by TCRdb on the 5' RACE reads, yielding one entry per CDR3 protein. The top ten clones hold around 13% of a sample with 450,000 to 650,000 distinct CDR3 sequences, roughly 18% of them seen once. Sequenced: PBMCs or a T cell subset sorted from them (not recorded which). The origin of the receptors is an adult woman who had mild COVID-19 (a few samples of this study predate the infection). Cell type and time point are not known.

The rearrangement joins TRBV6-5 to TRBJ2-1; 10 positions match TRBD1. The J segment lost 0 bases and the V segment lost 10 bases, leaving 6 bases of the junction unmatched. Looked up from germline, CDR1 is MNHEY and CDR2 is SVGAGI. This CDR3 region has 15 residues. The CDR3, as DNA: TGTGCCATCGGACAGGGGGGGAGCTCCTACAATGAGCAGTTCTTC. It encodes CAIGQGGSSYNEQFF.

The chain uses TRBV7-9 and TRBJ2-5; 7 positions agree with TRBD2. V shed 4 bases, J shed 7 bases, and the junction held 9 bases outside the gene matches. The length of the CDR3 is 14 residues. Germline V gives CDR1 SEHNR, CDR2 FQNEAQ (reference sequence). The CDR3 nucleotides read TGTGCCAGCAGCTCGGCGACTAGCTTTCCGACCCAGTACTTC. Encoded protein: CASSSATSFPTQYF.

This clonotype was seen a handful of times. The chain has TRBV4-3 and TRBJ2-3; D is uncertain. The CDR3 totals 13 residues. V shed 0 bases and J shed 6 bases, with 7 bases lying between them. In germline, CDR1 is LGHNA, CDR2 YSLEER. The DNA for the CDR3 is TGCGCCAGCAGCCAAGATGCTAAGGATACGCAGTATTTT. Protein: CASSQDAKDTQYF.

This clonotype came up a few times. The chain carries TRBV18 and TRBJ1-1, with TRBD1 identical over 7 bases. V shed 8 bases and J 5 bases; nucleotides not matched to a gene: 8. The CDR3 covers 13 residues. Per the germline V gene, CDR1 is KGHSH and CDR2 is LQKENI. The CDR3 sequence is CASLTGPRTEAFF. The DNA of the CDR3 is TGTGCCAGCCTGACAGGGCCCCGGACTGAAGCTTTCTTT.

This clonotype appeared a few times. V and J are TRBV7-2 and TRBJ1-5; D ambiguous. The CDR3 totals 14 residues. The germline gives CDR1 SGHTA, CDR2 FQGNSA. V dropped 5 bases and J dropped 7 bases, with 15 bases sitting between them. The CDR3 loop reads CASSTGRARQPQHF. CDR3 DNA: TGTGCCAGCAGCACCGGAAGGGCTCGACAGCCCCAGCATTTT. Using reference TRBV7-2 and TRBJ1-5 for the parts outside the CDR3, the full variable domain is GAGVSQSPSNKVTEKGKDVELRCDPISGHTALYWYRQSLGQGLEFLIYFQGNSAPDKSGLPSDRFSAERTGGSVSTLTIQRTQQEDSAVYLCASSTGRARQPQHFGDGTRLSIL.

This chain connects TRBV28 to TRBJ2-5, with no clear D. Germline-derived CDR1 and CDR2 are MDHEN and SYDVKM. V was pared by 7 bases and J by 5 bases, with 11 bases between. The CDR3 is made up of 12 amino acids. The CDR3 region is CASKSLGETQYF. The CDR3 nucleotides are TGTGCCAGCAAGTCCTTGGGGGAGACCCAGTACTTC.

This chain connects TRBV2 to TRBJ2-5, with D perhaps matching TRBD2 (6 bases). Deletions cut 6 bases from V and 1 base from J, with 12 bases between. Germline CDR1 reads SNHLY; CDR2 reads FYNNEI. CDR3 length: 14 residues. The CDR3 here is CASRGGRLQETQYF. The CDR3 bases are TGTGCCAGCAGGGGAGGACGGCTCCAAGAGACCCAGTACTTC.

The chain couples TRBV20-1 to TRBJ2-7; D unresolved. This CDR3 is built from 11 residues. Trimming removed 6 bases at V and 3 bases at J, with 9 bases between. In germline, CDR1 is DFQATT, CDR2 SNEGSKA (reference sequence). CDR3 amino acids: CSAASGYEQYF. CDR3 sequence (DNA): TGCAGTGCCGCATCGGGCTACGAGCAGTACTTC.

This clonotype was seen more than once but under ten times. The V call is TRBV5-6, the J call TRBJ1-1; no firm D call. The ends were cut back, 1 base at V and 2 bases at J, with 9 bases in the middle. This CDR3 spans 14 amino acids. CDR1 and CDR2 (germline): SGHDT, YYEEEE. CDR3 nucleotide sequence: TGTGCCAGCAGCTTGAGGGTCCTCAACACTGAAGCTTTCTTT. It encodes CASSLRVLNTEAFF.

This clonotype was seen a handful of times. The V and J genes are TRBV7-3 and TRBJ1-1, with D tentatively TRBD1 (6 bases). CDR3 length equals 15 residues. CDR1 is SGHTA, CDR2 FQGTGA, per germline. The ends were cut back, 5 bases at V and 5 bases at J, with 18 bases in the middle. The CDR3 reads CASSKIPGGRTEAFF. As DNA, the CDR3 is TGTGCCAGCAGCAAAATACCGGGGGGCAGGACTGAAGCTTTCTTT.

This rearrangement joins TRBV4-3 to TRBJ2-1; the match to TRBD2 covers 7 bases. This CDR3 has 16 amino acids. V was pared by 3 bases and J by 12 bases, with 17 bases of the junction left unmatched. Germline values: CDR1 LGHNA, CDR2 YSLEER. This CDR3 reads CASSHSTSAPSPRQFF. DNA of the CDR3: TGCGCCAGCAGCCATTCCACTAGCGCACCATCCCCGAGGCAGTTCTTC.